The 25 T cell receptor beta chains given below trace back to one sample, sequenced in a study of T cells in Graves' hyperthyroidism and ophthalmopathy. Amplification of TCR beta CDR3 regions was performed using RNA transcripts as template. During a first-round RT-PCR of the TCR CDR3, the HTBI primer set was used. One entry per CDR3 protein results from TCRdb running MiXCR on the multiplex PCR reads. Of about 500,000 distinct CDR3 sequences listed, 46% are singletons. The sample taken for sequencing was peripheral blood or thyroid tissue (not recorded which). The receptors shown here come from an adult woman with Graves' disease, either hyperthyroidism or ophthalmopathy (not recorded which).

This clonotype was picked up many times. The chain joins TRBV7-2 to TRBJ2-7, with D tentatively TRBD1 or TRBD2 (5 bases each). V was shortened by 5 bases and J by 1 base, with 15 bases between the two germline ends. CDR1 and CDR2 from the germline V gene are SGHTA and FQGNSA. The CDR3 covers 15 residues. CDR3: CASSLEGDGSYEQYF. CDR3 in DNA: TGTGCCAGCAGCCTTGAAGGGGACGGTTCCTACGAGCAGTACTTC.

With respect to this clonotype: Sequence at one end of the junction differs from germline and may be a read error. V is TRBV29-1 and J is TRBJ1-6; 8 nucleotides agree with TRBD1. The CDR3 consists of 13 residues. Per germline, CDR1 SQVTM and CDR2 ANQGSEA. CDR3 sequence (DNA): TGCAGCGCCCGGGACAGGCATAACTCACCCCTCCACTTT. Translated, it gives CSARDRHNSPLHF.

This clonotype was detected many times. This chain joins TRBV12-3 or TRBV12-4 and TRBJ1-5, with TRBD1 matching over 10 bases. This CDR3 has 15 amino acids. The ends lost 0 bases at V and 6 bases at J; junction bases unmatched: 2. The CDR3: CASSLARTGGQPQHF. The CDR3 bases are TGTGCCAGCAGTTTAGCGAGGACAGGGGGTCAGCCCCAGCATTTT.

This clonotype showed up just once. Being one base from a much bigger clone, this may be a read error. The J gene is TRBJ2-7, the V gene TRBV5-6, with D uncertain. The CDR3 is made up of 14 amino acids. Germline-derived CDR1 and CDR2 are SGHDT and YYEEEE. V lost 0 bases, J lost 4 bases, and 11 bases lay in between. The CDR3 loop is CASSLGGFWYEQYF. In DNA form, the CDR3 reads TGTGCCAGCAGCTTGGGGGGTTTTTGGTACGAGCAGTACTTC.

CDR3 sequence (DNA): TGTGCCAGCAGCTCCTTCGGAAACGAGCAGTACTTC. Amino acids: CASSSFGNEQYF. The chain couples TRBV7-8 to TRBJ2-7; the D is unclear. The CDR3 sequence is 12 residues long. Trimming stripped 4 bases from V and 5 bases from J, with 9 bases between. Germline CDR1 reads SGHVS; CDR2 reads FQNEAQ.

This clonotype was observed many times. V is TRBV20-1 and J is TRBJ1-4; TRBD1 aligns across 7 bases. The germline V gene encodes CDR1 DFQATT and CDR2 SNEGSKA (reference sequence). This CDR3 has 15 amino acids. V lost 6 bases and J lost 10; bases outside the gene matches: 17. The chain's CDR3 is CSANEIQRTGGKLFF. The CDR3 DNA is TGCAGTGCCAACGAAATACAGAGGACAGGTGGAAAACTGTTTTTT.

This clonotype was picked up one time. DNA for the CDR3: TGTGCCAGCAGCTTCGGTACAGGGACGCAAGAGACCCAGTACTTC. Its translation: CASSFGTGTQETQYF. V usage is TRBV7-9 and J usage is TRBJ2-5; D perhaps matches TRBD1 (6 bases). CDR3 length: 15 amino acids. Germline V gives CDR1 SEHNR, CDR2 FQNEAQ (reference sequence). Trimming cost V 3 bases and J 2 bases, with 13 bases left between them. Combining the CDR3 with reference TRBV7-9 and TRBJ2-5 gives the whole variable domain DTGVSQNPRHKITKRGQNVTFRCDPISEHNRLYWYRQTLGQGPEFLTYFQNEAQLEKSRLLSDRFSAERPKGSFSTLEIQRTEQGDSAMYLCASSFGTGTQETQYFGPGTRLLVL.

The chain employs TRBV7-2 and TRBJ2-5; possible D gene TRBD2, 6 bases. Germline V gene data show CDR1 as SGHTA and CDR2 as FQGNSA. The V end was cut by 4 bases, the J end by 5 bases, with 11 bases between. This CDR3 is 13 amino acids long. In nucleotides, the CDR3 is TGTGCCAGCAGCTCCCGGGAGACCGAGACCCAGTACTTC. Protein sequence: CASSSRETETQYF.

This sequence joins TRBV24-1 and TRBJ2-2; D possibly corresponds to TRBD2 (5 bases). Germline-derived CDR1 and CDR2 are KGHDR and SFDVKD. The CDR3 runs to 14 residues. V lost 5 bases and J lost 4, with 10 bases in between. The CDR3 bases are TGTGCCACCAGTGTTCGAGGGTCCACCGGGGAGCTGTTTTTT. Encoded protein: CATSVRGSTGELFF.

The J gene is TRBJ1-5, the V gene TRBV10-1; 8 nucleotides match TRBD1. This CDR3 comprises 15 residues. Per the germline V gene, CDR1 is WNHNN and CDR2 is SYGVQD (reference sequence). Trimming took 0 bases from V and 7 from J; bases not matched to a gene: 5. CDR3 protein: CASSESTGEGQPQHF. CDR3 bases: TGCGCCAGCAGTGAGTCGACAGGGGAGGGACAGCCCCAGCATTTT.

The CDR3 sequence: CASSRGGYYF. CDR3 in DNA: TGTGCCAGCAGCCGTGGAGGTTATTACTTC. The chain recombines TRBV25-1 with TRBJ2-7; possibly TRBD2 for D (5 bases). CDR3 length: 10 residues. The germline gives CDR1 MGHDK, CDR2 SYGVNS. V shed 6 bases and J shed 13 bases, with 13 bases lying between them.

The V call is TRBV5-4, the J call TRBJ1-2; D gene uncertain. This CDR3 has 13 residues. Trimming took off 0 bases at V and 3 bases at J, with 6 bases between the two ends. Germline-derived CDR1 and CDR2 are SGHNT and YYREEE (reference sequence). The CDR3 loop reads CASSLEAHYGYTF. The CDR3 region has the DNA TGTGCCAGCAGCTTGGAGGCCCACTATGGCTACACCTTC. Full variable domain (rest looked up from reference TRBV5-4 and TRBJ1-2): ETGVTQSPTHLIKTRGQQVTLRCSSQSGHNTVSWYQQALGQGPQFIFQYYREEENGRGNFPPRFSGLQFPNYSSELNVNALELDDSALYLCASSLEAHYGYTFGSGTRLTVV.

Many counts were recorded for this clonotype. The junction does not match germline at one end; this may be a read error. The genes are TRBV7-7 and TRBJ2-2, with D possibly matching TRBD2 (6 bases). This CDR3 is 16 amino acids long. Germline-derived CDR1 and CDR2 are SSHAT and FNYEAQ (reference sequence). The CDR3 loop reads CASSLGRLVNTGELFF. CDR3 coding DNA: TGTGCTAGCAGCTTAGGCCGACTAGTAAACACCGGGGAGCTGTTTTTT.

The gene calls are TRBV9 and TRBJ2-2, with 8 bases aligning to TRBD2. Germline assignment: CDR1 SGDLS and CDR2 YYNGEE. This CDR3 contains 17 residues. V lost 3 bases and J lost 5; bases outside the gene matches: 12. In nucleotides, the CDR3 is TGTGCCAGCAGCGGCACCGGGACTAGATTATTTACCGGGGAGCTGTTTTTT. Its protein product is CASSGTGTRLFTGELFF.

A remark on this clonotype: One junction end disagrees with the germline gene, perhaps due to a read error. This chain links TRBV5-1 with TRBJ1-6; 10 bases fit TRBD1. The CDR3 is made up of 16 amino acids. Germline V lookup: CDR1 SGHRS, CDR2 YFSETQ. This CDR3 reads CASSMMTGGMDSPLYF. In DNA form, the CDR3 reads TGCGCCAGCAGCATGATGACAGGGGGCATGGATTCACCCCTCTACTTT.

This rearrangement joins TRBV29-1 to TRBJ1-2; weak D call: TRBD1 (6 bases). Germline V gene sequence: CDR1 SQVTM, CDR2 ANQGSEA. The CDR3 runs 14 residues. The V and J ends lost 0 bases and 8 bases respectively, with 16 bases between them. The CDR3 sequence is CSVEEAPGARGYTF. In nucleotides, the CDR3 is TGCAGCGTTGAAGAGGCCCCGGGGGCAAGAGGCTACACCTTC.

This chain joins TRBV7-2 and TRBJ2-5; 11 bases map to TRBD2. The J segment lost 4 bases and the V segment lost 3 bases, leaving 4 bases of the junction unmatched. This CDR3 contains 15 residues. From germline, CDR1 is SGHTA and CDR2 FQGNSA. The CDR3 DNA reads TGTGCCAGCAGCTTGGTCGGGACTAGCGGAGAGACCCAGTACTTC. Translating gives CASSLVGTSGETQYF.

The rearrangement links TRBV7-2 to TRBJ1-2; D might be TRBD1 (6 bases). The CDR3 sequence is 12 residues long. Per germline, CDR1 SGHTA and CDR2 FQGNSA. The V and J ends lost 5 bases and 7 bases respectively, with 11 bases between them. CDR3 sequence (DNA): TGTGCCAGCAGCAAAAGGGGGGGTGGCTACACCTTC. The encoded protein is CASSKRGGGYTF.

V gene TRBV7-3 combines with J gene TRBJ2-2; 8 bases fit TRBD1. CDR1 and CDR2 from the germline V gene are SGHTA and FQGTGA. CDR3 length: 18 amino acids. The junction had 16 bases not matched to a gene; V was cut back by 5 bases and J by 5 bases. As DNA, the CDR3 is TGTGCCAGCAGCCAAGATTGGGCATGGCAGGGGGCGACCGGGGAGCTGTTTTTT. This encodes CASSQDWAWQGATGELFF. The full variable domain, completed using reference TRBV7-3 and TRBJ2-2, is GAGVSQTPSNKVTEKGKYVELRCDPISGHTALYWYRQSLGQGPEFLIYFQGTGAADDSGLPNDRFFAVRPEGSVSTLKIQRTERGDSAVYLCASSQDWAWQGATGELFFGEGSRLTVL.

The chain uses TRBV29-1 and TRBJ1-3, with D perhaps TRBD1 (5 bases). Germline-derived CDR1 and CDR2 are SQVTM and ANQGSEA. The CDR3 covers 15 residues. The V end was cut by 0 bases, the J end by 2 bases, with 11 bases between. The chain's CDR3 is CSVEDSAGPGNTIYF. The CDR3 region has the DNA TGCAGCGTTGAAGATTCCGCAGGGCCTGGAAACACCATATATTTT.

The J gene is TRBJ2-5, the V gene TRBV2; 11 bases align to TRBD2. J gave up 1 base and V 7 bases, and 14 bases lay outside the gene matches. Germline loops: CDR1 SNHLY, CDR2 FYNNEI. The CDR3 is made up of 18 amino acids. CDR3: CASNSGTSGWQAQETQYF. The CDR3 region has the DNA TGTGCCAGCAATTCCGGGACTAGCGGATGGCAGGCCCAAGAGACCCAGTACTTC.

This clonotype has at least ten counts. This CDR3 is CATRTGMMGNQPQHF. DNA of the CDR3: TGTGCCACCCGGACAGGGATGATGGGCAATCAGCCCCAGCATTTT. V is TRBV6-6 and J is TRBJ1-5; TRBD1 matches at 8 bases. The germline CDR1 and CDR2 sequences are MNHNY and SVGAGI (reference sequence). V dropped 10 bases and J dropped 2; count of bases not matched to a gene: 10. The CDR3 consists of 15 residues.

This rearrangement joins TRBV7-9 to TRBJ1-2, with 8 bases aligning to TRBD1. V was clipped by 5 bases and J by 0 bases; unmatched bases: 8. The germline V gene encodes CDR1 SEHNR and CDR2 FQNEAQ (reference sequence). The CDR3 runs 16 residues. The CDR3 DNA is TGTGCCAGCAGCACCGGGGACAGGAGAGCTAACTATGGCTACACCTTC. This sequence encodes CASSTGDRRANYGYTF.

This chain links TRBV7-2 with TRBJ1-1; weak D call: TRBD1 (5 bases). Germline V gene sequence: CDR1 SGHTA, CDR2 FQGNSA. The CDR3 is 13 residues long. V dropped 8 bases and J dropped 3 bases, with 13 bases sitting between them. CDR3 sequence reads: CASGAGLYTEAFF. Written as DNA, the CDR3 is TGTGCCAGCGGCGCGGGGCTTTACACTGAAGCTTTCTTT. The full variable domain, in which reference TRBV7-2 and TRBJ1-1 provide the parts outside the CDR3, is GAGVSQSPSNKVTEKGKDVELRCDPISGHTALYWYRQSLGQGLEFLIYFQGNSAPDKSGLPSDRFSAERTGGSVSTLTIQRTQQEDSAVYLCASGAGLYTEAFFGQGTRLTVV.

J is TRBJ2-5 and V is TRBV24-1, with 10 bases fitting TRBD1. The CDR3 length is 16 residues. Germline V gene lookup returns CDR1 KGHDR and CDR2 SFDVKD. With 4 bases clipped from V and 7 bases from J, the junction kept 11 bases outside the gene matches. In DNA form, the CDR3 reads TGTGCCACCAGTGAATGGGACAGGGGTGGTGGAGGGACCCAGTACTTC. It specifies CATSEWDRGGGGTQYF.